Shown below are 17 T cell receptor beta chains from a single sample sequenced in a study of Graves' ophthalmopathy and Graves' hyperthyroidism (dated by TCRdb to between 2017 and 2018). Instrument on record: Illumina HiSeq 2000. For repertoire sequencing, the TCR beta CDR3 regions were amplified from RNA transcripts. HTBI primers and the Qiagen OneStep RT-PCR kit were used in a first-round RT-PCR, which was followed by a second-round multiplex PCR, size selection and purification. TCRdb trimmed the raw reads at Q25, called clones with MiXCR and kept productive beta chains. Each entry merges the rows of one CDR3 protein and shows their most common DNA and genes. The sample includes about 700,000 distinct CDR3 sequences, with about 38% observed a single time. Around 3% of the sample goes to the ten largest clones. The sample comprised peripheral blood. All receptors derive from an adult man with Graves' ophthalmopathy.

This clonotype was detected ten times or more. V usage is TRBV15 and J usage is TRBJ1-5; no firm D call. CDR3 length: 15 amino acids. The V and J ends lost 1 base and 2 bases respectively, with 9 bases between them. The germline V gene has CDR1 LNHNV and CDR2 YYDKDF (reference sequence). The CDR3 DNA follows: TGTGCCACCAGCAGAGCGTGGATCGGCAATCAGCCCCAGCATTTT. The encoded protein is CATSRAWIGNQPQHF.

This clonotype was detected ten times or more. J is TRBJ1-6 and V is TRBV10-2, with 7 bases lining up with TRBD1. The CDR3 spans 14 residues. Germline values: CDR1 WSHSY, CDR2 SAAADI. Trimming removed 4 bases from V and 7 bases from J; junction bases left unmatched: 4. The CDR3 here is CASSGQGVNSPLHF. Here the CDR3 DNA reads TGCGCCAGCAGTGGACAGGGCGTAAATTCACCCCTCCACTTT.

This clonotype was picked up many times. V and J are TRBV7-6 and TRBJ2-7; no clear D gene. In germline, CDR1 is SGHVS, CDR2 FNYEAQ. CDR3 length: 15 amino acids. The germline V and J ends were trimmed by 0 bases and 3 bases, with 12 bases remaining between them. The CDR3 sequence: CASSLAMSGGYEQYF. In nucleotides, the CDR3 is TGTGCCAGCAGCTTAGCGATGTCGGGTGGCTACGAGCAGTACTTC.

The sample holds many counts of this clonotype. The rearrangement uses TRBV7-2 and TRBJ2-7, with D maybe TRBD1 (6 bases). Germline-derived CDR1 and CDR2 are SGHTA and FQGNSA. CDR3 size: 14 residues. The germline V and J ends were trimmed by 4 bases and 2 bases, with 12 bases remaining between them. For the CDR3, the DNA is TGTGCCAGCAGCTACACAGGGTTAGCCTACGAGCAGTACTTC. Translating gives CASSYTGLAYEQYF.

In its sample, this clonotype was seen many times. The chain joins TRBV15 to TRBJ1-1; 11 bases match TRBD1. The junction had 10 bases not matched to a gene; V was cut back by 2 bases and J by 5 bases. The CDR3 sequence is 17 residues long. The germline CDR1 and CDR2 sequences are LNHNV and YYDKDF (reference sequence). Here the CDR3 reads CATSRTWTGGVGTEAFF. CDR3 DNA: TGTGCCACCAGCAGAACCTGGACAGGGGGCGTTGGGACTGAAGCTTTCTTT.

The CDR3 nucleotides read TGTGCCATTCTTCCCAGCAGTGAAGGTGTGGACACCGGGGAGCTGTTTTTT. Amino acids: CAILPSSEGVDTGELFF. This chain joins TRBV10-3 and TRBJ2-2; D remains ambiguous. The length of the CDR3 is 17 residues. The V end lost 9 bases, the J end lost 3 bases, and 23 bases lay between the germline ends. The germline gives CDR1 ENHRY, CDR2 SYGVKD.

This clonotype showed up many times. The chain employs TRBV19 and TRBJ1-1; a possible D gene is TRBD1 (5 bases). Per germline, CDR1 LNHDA and CDR2 SQIVND (reference sequence). There are 12 residues in the CDR3. With 8 bases removed from V and 4 bases from J, the gap between germline ends came to 11 bases. This CDR3 is CASEAGGTEAFF. In DNA form, the CDR3 reads TGTGCCAGTGAAGCCGGGGGCACTGAAGCTTTCTTT. Full variable domain (outside the CDR3, taken from reference TRBV19 and TRBJ1-1): DGGITQSPKYLFRKEGQNVTLSCEQNLNHDAMYWYRQDPGQGLRLIYYSQIVNDFQKGDIAEGYSVSREKKESFPLTVTSAQKNPTAFYLCASEAGGTEAFFGQGTRLTVV.

The chain combines TRBV2 with TRBJ2-2; D gene unclear. Germline V gene lookup returns CDR1 SNHLY and CDR2 FYNNEI. CDR3 length equals 14 residues. Trimming shortened V by 6 bases and J by 1 base, and 9 bases separated the two germline ends. The CDR3 coding sequence is TGTGCCAGCAGGGCGTCAGGGAACACCGGGGAGCTGTTTTTT. Amino acid sequence: CASRASGNTGELFF.

This chain links TRBV2 with TRBJ2-5, with TRBD2 matching over 7 bases. The DNA end is a closer match to TRBJ2-7, so the J assignment may be wrong. Germline V gene sequence: CDR1 SNHLY, CDR2 FYNNEI. CDR3 size: 15 residues. Here the CDR3 reads CASSEAGGPSYEQYF. In DNA, the CDR3 is TGTGCCAGCAGTGAAGCGGGAGGGCCCTCCTACGAGCAGTACTTC.

This clonotype was seen just once. A read error may be the cause here, since a much bigger clone is one base away. V is TRBV11-1 and J is TRBJ2-7; TRBD2 might be the D (6 bases). CDR3 length equals 19 residues. Trimming cost V 3 bases and J 1 base, with 25 bases left between them. CDR1 SGHAT and CDR2 FQDESV come from the germline V gene (reference sequence). CDR3 nucleotide sequence: TGTGCCAGCAGCTTCGAACAAGCTCGGGGGACTTACGGATCCTACGAGCAGTACTTC. Its translation: CASSFEQARGTYGSYEQYF. The full variable domain, its missing parts supplied by reference TRBV11-1 and TRBJ2-7, is EAEVAQSPRYKITEKSQAVAFWCDPISGHATLYWYRQILGQGPELLVQFQDESVVDDSQLPKDRFSAERLKGVDSTLKIQPAELGDSAMYLCASSFEQARGTYGSYEQYFGPGTRLTVT.

Concerning this clonotype itself: A read error may produce the germline difference seen at one junction end. The gene calls are TRBV20-1 and TRBJ2-2; perhaps D is TRBD1 or TRBD2 (6 bases each). Germline CDR1 reads DFQATT; CDR2 reads SNEGSKA (reference sequence). The CDR3 runs to 15 residues. CDR3: CSAGTGTQNTGGLFF. Here the CDR3 DNA reads TGCAGTGCTGGTACCGGGACACAGAACACCGGGGGGCTGTTTTTT.

This chain uses TRBV4-3 with TRBJ1-2; D is uncertain. Germline CDR1 is LGHNA and CDR2 is YSLEER. The CDR3 spans 13 residues. The V end was cut by 0 bases, the J end by 5 bases, with 7 bases between. CDR3 loop: CASSQDREYGYTF. CDR3 DNA: TGCGCCAGCAGCCAAGATCGGGAGTATGGCTACACCTTC.

On this clonotype: Just one base apart from a much larger clone, this may be a read error. The V call is TRBV10-3, the J call TRBJ2-2, with TRBD2 matching over 10 bases. Germline CDR1 and CDR2: ENHRY and SYGVKD. Trimming at V came to 10 bases and at J to 3 bases, leaving 5 bases not matched to a gene. This CDR3 comprises 14 residues. For the CDR3, the DNA is TGTGCCACTGGGACTAGCGAATACACCGGGGAGCTGTTTTTT. Amino acid sequence: CATGTSEYTGELFF.

The V and J genes are TRBV4-3 and TRBJ1-2; D remains ambiguous. Germline loops: CDR1 LGHNA, CDR2 YSLEER. The V end was cut by 0 bases, the J end by 6 bases, with 11 bases between. The CDR3 extends over 14 amino acids. The CDR3 is CASSQDAQRNGYTF. Written as DNA, the CDR3 is TGCGCCAGCAGCCAAGATGCCCAAAGAAATGGCTACACCTTC.

Remarks on this clonotype: A much more abundant neighbour one base away suggests this may be a read error. V gene TRBV7-9 combines with J gene TRBJ2-7, with D perhaps TRBD2 (5 bases). Between the trimmed V and J ends, which lost 5 bases and 4 bases, there was a span of 18 bases. The CDR3 loop spans 15 amino acids. Germline assignment: CDR1 SEHNR and CDR2 FQNEAQ (reference sequence). CDR3 loop: CASSHDGVGSYEQYF. The CDR3, as DNA: TGTGCCAGCAGCCATGACGGGGTCGGTTCGTACGAGCAGTACTTC.

In this sample, this clonotype turned up many times. The chain couples TRBV5-1 to TRBJ1-2, with D possibly matching TRBD1 (5 bases). V was trimmed by 0 bases and J by 6 bases, leaving 9 bases between them. CDR1 and CDR2 from the germline V gene are SGHRS and YFSETQ. The CDR3 consists of 13 residues. CDR3 DNA sequence: TGCGCCAGCAGCTTGGCAGGGTTGGATGGCTACACCTTC. It specifies CASSLAGLDGYTF.

This clonotype has a handful of counts. The V and J genes are TRBV2 and TRBJ2-2, with D possibly TRBD2 on 5 matching bases. CDR3 size: 14 residues. The V end lost 9 bases, the J end lost 8 bases, and 19 bases lay between the germline ends. The germline CDR1 and CDR2 sequences are SNHLY and FYNNEI. The CDR3 DNA is TGTGCCAGATCCTCGCCGGGGTCCTCTGGGGAGCTGTTTTTT. Protein product: CARSSPGSSGELFF.